Below, 22 T cell receptor beta chains from the same sample are listed, as sequenced in a study of blood T cells in healthy people across ages. For the second PCR, which ran for roughly 6 to 12 cycles, a sample-barcoded 5' primer and a J-beta primer mix were used. TCRdb reanalysed the 5' RACE reads using MiXCR and keeps one entry per CDR3 protein. The data contain 1,500,000 or so distinct CDR3 sequences, approximately 59% of them seen just once; the ten biggest clones take up 6.5% to 8.5%. The sequenced sample was blood. The receptors were sampled from a man between 18 and 29 years old in good health.

The table lists this clonotype with a count of one. V and J are TRBV4-2 and TRBJ2-2; D is ambiguous. This CDR3 region has 17 residues. Germline assignment: CDR1 LGHNA and CDR2 YNFKEQ. V lost 4 bases and J 0 bases, leaving 15 bases between the germline ends. This CDR3 reads CASSPHLVGPNTGELFF. DNA of the CDR3: TGTGCCAGCAGCCCTCACTTGGTTGGGCCGAACACCGGGGAGCTGTTTTTT.

This clonotype was seen more than once but under ten times. This sequence joins TRBV28 and TRBJ1-1, with 10 bases matching TRBD1. J was trimmed by 4 bases and V by 3 bases; bases with no gene match: 2. The germline V gene encodes CDR1 MDHEN and CDR2 SYDVKM. CDR3 size: 14 residues. The CDR3 region is CASSLTGGSTEAFF. CDR3 nucleotides: TGTGCCAGCAGTTTGACAGGGGGCTCCACTGAAGCTTTCTTT.

This chain connects TRBV4-2 to TRBJ2-5; 11 bases are a match to TRBD2. The V gene end was trimmed by 4 bases and the J gene end by 1 base; junction bases not matched to a gene: 5. The germline gives CDR1 LGHNA, CDR2 YNFKEQ. The CDR3 is 16 amino acids. Here the CDR3 DNA reads TGTGCCAGCAGCCCCGTGACTAGCGGGGCCCAAGAGACCCAGTACTTC. It encodes CASSPVTSGAQETQYF.

This clonotype came up once. The chain couples TRBV29-1 to TRBJ1-1, with 10 bases identical to TRBD1. Trimming cost V 6 bases and J 4 bases; bases outside gene matches: 8. Looked up from germline, CDR1 is SQVTM and CDR2 is ANQGSEA. The CDR3 extends over 14 amino acids. The CDR3 DNA sequence: TGCAGCGTGGTGACAGGGGGCGCTGCCACTGAAGCTTTCTTT. The encoded protein is CSVVTGGAATEAFF. Drawing the rest from reference TRBV29-1 and TRBJ1-1, the complete variable domain is SAVISQKPSRDICQRGTSLTIQCQVDSQVTMMFWYRQQPGQSLTLIATANQGSEATYESGFVIDKFPISRPNLTFSTLTVSNMSPEDSSIYLCSVVTGGAATEAFFGQGTRLTVV.

The chain carries TRBV28 and TRBJ2-3, with 8 positions matching TRBD2. The V gene end was trimmed by 6 bases and the J gene end by 3 bases; junction bases not matched to a gene: 17. This CDR3 is 18 amino acids long. CDR1 is MDHEN, CDR2 SYDVKM, per germline. This CDR3 reads CASSLSIGLARKTDTQYF. CDR3 nucleotides: TGTGCCAGCAGCCTTTCGATCGGACTAGCCCGCAAGACAGATACGCAGTATTTT.

This chain connects TRBV12-3 or TRBV12-4 to TRBJ2-3; 7 bases align to TRBD2. Unmatched junction bases numbered 17, after V lost 6 bases and J lost 2 bases. The CDR3 length is 18 residues. Here the CDR3 DNA reads TGTGCCAGCAGCCCGTCGGTCTCTACAACTAGCGACACAGATACGCAGTATTTT. This encodes CASSPSVSTTSDTDTQYF.

The chain combines TRBV2 with TRBJ2-4, with 9 bases identical to TRBD1. With the DNA end fitting TRBJ2-7 better, the J assignment may be wrong. CDR1 SNHLY and CDR2 FYNNEI come from the germline V gene. CDR3 length: 16 residues. Written as DNA, the CDR3 is TGTGCCAGCAGTGATCATAGGGACAGGGCAACGAACGAGCAGTACTTC. This sequence encodes CASSDHRDRATNEQYF.

This clonotype was recorded a few times. The rearrangement uses TRBV6-5 and TRBJ1-2, with TRBD1 identical over 7 bases. The CDR3 runs 12 residues. CDR1 is MNHEY, CDR2 SVGAGI, per germline. After removal of 7 bases from V and 10 bases from J, the junction contained 9 bases not matched to a gene. The CDR3 nucleotides read TGTGCCAGCACTACATCAGGACAGGACTACACCTTC. It codes for CASTTSGQDYTF.

The V gene is TRBV5-4, the J gene TRBJ2-3; maybe TRBD1 (6 bases). Trimming left V 2 bases short and J 0 bases short, with 10 bases between. From germline, CDR1 is SGHNT and CDR2 YYREEE (reference sequence). CDR3 length: 15 amino acids. The CDR3 spells CASSFRDTSTDTQYF. The CDR3 nucleotides are TGTGCCAGCAGCTTCCGGGACACTAGCACAGATACGCAGTATTTT.

The chain is built from TRBV4-1 and TRBJ2-5; the match to TRBD1 covers 7 bases. The CDR3 loop spans 16 amino acids. V shed 2 bases, J shed 4 bases, and the junction held 10 bases outside the gene matches. Germline CDR1 MGHRA, CDR2 YSYEKL. In DNA form, the CDR3 reads TGCGCCAGCAGCCAAAGACAGGGAATCCCCGGAGAGACCCAGTACTTC. Translated: CASSQRQGIPGETQYF.

In this sample, this clonotype turned up a few times. The rearrangement uses TRBV7-2 and TRBJ2-3, with D maybe TRBD2 (5 bases). The V and J ends lost 6 bases and 5 bases respectively, with 21 bases between them. The CDR3 contains 16 residues. Germline V gives CDR1 SGHTA, CDR2 FQGNSA. Here the CDR3 reads CASRLVGGNKGDTQYF. The CDR3 DNA is TGTGCCAGCAGACTGGTAGGAGGCAATAAGGGAGATACGCAGTATTTT.

The table lists this clonotype with many counts. V usage is TRBV20-1 and J usage is TRBJ2-7; the D gene is possibly TRBD1 (5 bases). The CDR3 length is 14 residues. Germline assignment: CDR1 DFQATT and CDR2 SNEGSKA (reference sequence). V lost 4 bases and J lost 3, with 16 bases in between. In DNA, the CDR3 is TGCAGTGCTAAAGTGACAGCTGGTATCTACGAGCAGTACTTC. Translation gives CSAKVTAGIYEQYF.

Many counts were recorded for this clonotype. Here the CDR3 DNA reads TGCACCTCAGGGGGCCCCTTTAACACAGATACGCAGTATTTT. This encodes CTSGGPFNTDTQYF. This sequence joins TRBV20-1 and TRBJ2-3, with TRBD1 matching over 8 bases. The CDR3 is 14 residues long. The V gene's germline CDR1 is DFQATT and CDR2 SNEGSKA (reference sequence).

This rearrangement joins TRBV7-2 to TRBJ2-1; D tentatively fits TRBD1 or TRBD2 (5 bases each). Trimming took off 5 bases at V and 6 bases at J, with 14 bases between the two ends. The CDR3 spans 14 residues. Germline-derived CDR1 and CDR2 are SGHTA and FQGNSA. The CDR3 sequence: CASSPYGGINEQFF. Here the CDR3 DNA reads TGTGCCAGCAGCCCCTATGGGGGAATCAATGAGCAGTTCTTC.

The chain joins TRBV7-9 to TRBJ2-1; 7 nucleotides align to TRBD2. Germline V gives CDR1 SEHNR, CDR2 FQNEAQ (reference sequence). This CDR3 spans 16 amino acids. The trim removed 1 base at V and 10 bases at J, leaving 13 bases unmatched. The CDR3, as DNA: TGTGCCAGCAGCTTAGGGGTCGGGAGCGGGATTGGAGAGCAGTTCTTC. Translation gives CASSLGVGSGIGEQFF.

The chain is built from TRBV29-1 and TRBJ2-4, with D unclear. Germline CDR1 SQVTM, CDR2 ANQGSEA. The CDR3 is made up of 14 amino acids. V shed 4 bases and J shed 0 bases, with 10 bases lying between them. The CDR3 nucleotides read TGCAGCGTTGTCAACAGACTAGCCAAAAACATTCAGTACTTC. Protein sequence: CSVVNRLAKNIQYF.

The rearrangement joins TRBV27 to TRBJ2-3; 11 nucleotides line up with TRBD2. There are 15 residues in the CDR3. CDR1 MNHEY and CDR2 SMNVEV come from the germline V gene (reference sequence). V dropped 7 bases and J dropped 3; count of bases not matched to a gene: 6. Written as DNA, the CDR3 is TGTGCCAGCACCCGAGGGACTAGCGGAACAGATACGCAGTATTTT. Translation: CASTRGTSGTDTQYF.

The chain joins TRBV6-1 to TRBJ2-5, with TRBD1 identical over 8 bases. The CDR3 runs 16 residues. Germline V CDR1 and CDR2: MNHNS, SASEGT. V lost 0 bases to trimming and J lost 2 bases; unmatched junction nucleotides: 5. The CDR3 nucleotides are TGTGCCAGCAGTGAAGCGTCCGGGACAGGACAAGAGACCCAGTACTTC. This encodes CASSEASGTGQETQYF.

This chain uses TRBV11-2 with TRBJ2-1; D is undetermined. The CDR3 is 16 residues long. Germline V gives CDR1 SGHAT, CDR2 FQNNGV. V was trimmed by 5 bases and J by 0 bases, leaving 14 bases between them. This chain's CDR3 is CASSPVSGSSYNEQFF. CDR3 nucleotides: TGTGCCAGCAGCCCCGTGTCGGGTAGCTCCTACAATGAGCAGTTCTTC. The full variable domain, in which reference TRBV11-2 and TRBJ2-1 provide the parts outside the CDR3, is EAGVAQSPRYKIIEKRQSVAFWCNPISGHATLYWYQQILGQGPKLLIQFQNNGVVDDSQLPKDRFSAERLKGVDSTLKIQPAKLEDSAVYLCASSPVSGSSYNEQFFGPGTRLTVL.

The V gene is TRBV2, the J gene TRBJ2-3; TRBD2 aligns across 7 bases. The CDR3 consists of 13 residues. Trimming removed 8 bases from V and 2 bases from J; junction bases left unmatched: 4. Germline values: CDR1 SNHLY, CDR2 FYNNEI. DNA for the CDR3: TGTGCCAGCCCGGGGGGATACACAGATACGCAGTATTTT. The encoded protein is CASPGGYTDTQYF.

As regards this clonotype: A clone one base away is much larger, so this may be a read error. This sequence joins TRBV6-5 and TRBJ2-7; 12 nucleotides agree with TRBD2. Germline V lookup: CDR1 MNHEY, CDR2 SVGAGI. V shed 0 bases, J shed 3 bases, and the junction held 3 bases outside the gene matches. The CDR3 has 16 residues. This CDR3 is CASSYSETSGSYEQYF. Written as DNA, the CDR3 is TGTGCCAGCAGTTACTCAGAGACTAGCGGGAGCTACGAGCAGTACTTC.

The rearrangement links TRBV5-1 to TRBJ2-3; 13 positions match TRBD2. The germline V gene has CDR1 SGHRS and CDR2 YFSETQ. The CDR3 is 18 residues long. V was pared by 0 bases and J by 4 bases, with 8 bases of the junction left unmatched. CDR3: CASSLAPGTSGAADTQYF. In DNA, the CDR3 is TGCGCCAGCAGCTTGGCACCAGGGACTAGCGGGGCCGCAGATACGCAGTATTTT. Together with reference TRBV5-1 and TRBJ2-3, the CDR3 gives the full variable domain: KAGVTQTPRYLIKTRGQQVTLSCSPISGHRSVSWYQQTPGQGLQFLFEYFSETQRNKGNFPGRFSGRQFSNSRSEMNVSTLELGDSALYLCASSLAPGTSGAADTQYFGPGTRLTVL.